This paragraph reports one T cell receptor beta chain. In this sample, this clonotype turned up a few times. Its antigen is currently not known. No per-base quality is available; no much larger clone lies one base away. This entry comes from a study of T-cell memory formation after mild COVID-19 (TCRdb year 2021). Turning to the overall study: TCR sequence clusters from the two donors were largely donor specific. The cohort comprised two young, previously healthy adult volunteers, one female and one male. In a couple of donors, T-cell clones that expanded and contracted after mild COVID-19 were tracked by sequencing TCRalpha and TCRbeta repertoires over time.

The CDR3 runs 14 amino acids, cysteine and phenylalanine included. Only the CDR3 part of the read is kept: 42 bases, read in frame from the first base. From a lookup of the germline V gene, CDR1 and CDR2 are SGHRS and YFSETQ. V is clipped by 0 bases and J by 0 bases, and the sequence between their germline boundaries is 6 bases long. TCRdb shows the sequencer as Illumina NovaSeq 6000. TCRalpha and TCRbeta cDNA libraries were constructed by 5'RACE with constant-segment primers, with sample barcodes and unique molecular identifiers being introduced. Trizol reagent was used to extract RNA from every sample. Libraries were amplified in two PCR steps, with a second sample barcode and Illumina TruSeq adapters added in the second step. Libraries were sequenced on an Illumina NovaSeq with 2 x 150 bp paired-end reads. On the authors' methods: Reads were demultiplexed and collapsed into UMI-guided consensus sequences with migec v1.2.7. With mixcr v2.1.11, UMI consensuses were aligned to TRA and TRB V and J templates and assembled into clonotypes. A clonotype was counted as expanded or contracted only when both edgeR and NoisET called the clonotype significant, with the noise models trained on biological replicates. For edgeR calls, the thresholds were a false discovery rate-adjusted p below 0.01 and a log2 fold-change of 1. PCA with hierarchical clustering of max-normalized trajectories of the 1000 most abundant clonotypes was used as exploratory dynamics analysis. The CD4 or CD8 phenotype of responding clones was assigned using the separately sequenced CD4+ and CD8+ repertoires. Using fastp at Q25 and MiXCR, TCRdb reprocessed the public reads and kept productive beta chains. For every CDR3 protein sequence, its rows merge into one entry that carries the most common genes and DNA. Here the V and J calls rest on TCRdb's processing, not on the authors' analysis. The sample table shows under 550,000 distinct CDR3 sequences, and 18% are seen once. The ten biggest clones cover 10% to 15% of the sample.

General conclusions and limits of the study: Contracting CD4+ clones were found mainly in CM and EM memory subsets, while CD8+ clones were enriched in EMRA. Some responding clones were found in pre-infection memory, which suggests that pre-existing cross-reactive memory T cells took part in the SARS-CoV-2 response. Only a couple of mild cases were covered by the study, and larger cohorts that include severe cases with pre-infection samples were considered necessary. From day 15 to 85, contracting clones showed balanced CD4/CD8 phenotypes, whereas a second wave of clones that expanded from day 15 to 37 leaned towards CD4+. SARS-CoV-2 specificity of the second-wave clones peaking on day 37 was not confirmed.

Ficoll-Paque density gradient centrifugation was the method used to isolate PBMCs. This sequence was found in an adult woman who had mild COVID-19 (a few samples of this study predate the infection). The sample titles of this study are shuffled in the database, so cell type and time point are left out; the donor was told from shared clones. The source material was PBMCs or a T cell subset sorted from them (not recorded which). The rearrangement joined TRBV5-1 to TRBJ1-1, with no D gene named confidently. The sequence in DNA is TGCGCCAGCAGCTTGGGGTCTATGAACACTGAAGCTTTCTTT. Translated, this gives CASSLGSMNTEAFF. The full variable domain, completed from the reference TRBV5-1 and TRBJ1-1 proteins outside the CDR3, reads KAGVTQTPRYLIKTRGQQVTLSCSPISGHRSVSWYQQTPGQGLQFLFEYFSETQRNKGNFPGRFSGRQFSNSRSEMNVSTLELGDSALYLCASSLGSMNTEAFFGQGTRLTVV.